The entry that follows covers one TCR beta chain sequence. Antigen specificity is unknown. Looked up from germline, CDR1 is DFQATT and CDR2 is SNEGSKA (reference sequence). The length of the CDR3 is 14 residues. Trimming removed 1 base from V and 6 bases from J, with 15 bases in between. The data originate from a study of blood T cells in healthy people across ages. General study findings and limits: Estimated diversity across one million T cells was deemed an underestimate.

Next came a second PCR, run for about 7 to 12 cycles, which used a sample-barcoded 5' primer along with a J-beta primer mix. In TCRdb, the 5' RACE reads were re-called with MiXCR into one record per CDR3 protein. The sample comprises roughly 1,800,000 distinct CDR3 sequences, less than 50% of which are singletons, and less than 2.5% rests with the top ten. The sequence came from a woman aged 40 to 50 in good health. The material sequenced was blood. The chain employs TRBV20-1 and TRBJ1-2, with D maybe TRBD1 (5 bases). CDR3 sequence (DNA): TGCAGTGCTAGAGTCAGGGCAGGGTTACATGGCTACACCTTC. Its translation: CSARVRAGLHGYTF.